Below, one TCR beta chain is given with its context. Its specificity is unknown. Surgery cases with the highest brain T cell transcript signatures were chosen for sequencing. The entry originates in a study of brain T cells in children with intractable seizures. Findings of the study overall: Patients' HCMV serostatus was unknown; virus specificity rests on CDR3 similarity alone.

TCRdb keeps only in-frame clones here, not all; method: immunoSEQ multiplex PCR. The sample has roughly 80,000 clones; about 93% are singletons. The origin of this receptor is a girl aged 2 to 9 with Rasmussen encephalitis and intractable seizures. The sample in question was peripheral blood, obtained at surgery.

The CDR3 region has the DNA TGTGCCAGCAGGAGCAGGGAGGGAGCTTTCTTT. Translated, it gives CASRSREGAFF. The gene calls are TRBV12-3 or TRBV12-4 and TRBJ1-1; maybe TRBD1 (5 bases). The CDR3 is 11 amino acids. V was pared by 6 bases and J by 10 bases, with 12 bases between.